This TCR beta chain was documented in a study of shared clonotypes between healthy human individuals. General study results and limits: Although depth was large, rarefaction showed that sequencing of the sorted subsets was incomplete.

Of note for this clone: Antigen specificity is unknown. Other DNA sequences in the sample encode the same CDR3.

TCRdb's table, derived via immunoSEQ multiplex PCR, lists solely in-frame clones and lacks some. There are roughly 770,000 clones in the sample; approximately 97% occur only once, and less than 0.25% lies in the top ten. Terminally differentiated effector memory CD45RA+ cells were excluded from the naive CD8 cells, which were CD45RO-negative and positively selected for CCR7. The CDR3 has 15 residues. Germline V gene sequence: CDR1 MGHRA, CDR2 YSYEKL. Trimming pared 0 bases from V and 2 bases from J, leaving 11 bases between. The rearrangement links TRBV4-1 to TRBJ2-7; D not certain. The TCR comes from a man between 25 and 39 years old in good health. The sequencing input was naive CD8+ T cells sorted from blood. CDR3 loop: CASSQEPGLAYEQYF. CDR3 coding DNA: TGCGCCAGCAGCCAAGAACCGGGCTTAGCCTACGAGCAGTACTTC.